A single sample gave rise to the 19 T cell receptor beta chains below, sequenced in a study of early T cells in non-severe SARS-CoV-2 infection. TCRdb itself ran the 5' RACE reads through MiXCR, one entry per CDR3 protein. Seen here are tens of thousands of distinct CDR3 sequences, around 12% observed once, and the top ten hold over 3%. Specimen: whole blood. The origin of the receptors is an adult who was a healthcare worker with PCR-confirmed SARS-CoV-2 infection or an uninfected control (not recorded which).

The rearrangement uses TRBV5-4 and TRBJ2-1, with D uncertain. V was clipped by 3 bases and J by 0 bases, with 13 bases between them. The CDR3 consists of 16 residues. Germline V gene data show CDR1 as SGHNT and CDR2 as YYREEE (reference sequence). CDR3 sequence (DNA): TGTGCCAGCAGCTGGGCCGGGCTAGTCTCCTACAATGAGCAGTTCTTC. Protein product: CASSWAGLVSYNEQFF.

The gene calls are TRBV19 and TRBJ1-5; the D gene is possibly TRBD1 (6 bases). The CDR3 runs 18 residues. Deletions cut 3 bases from V and 0 bases from J, with 18 bases between. CDR1 is LNHDA, CDR2 SQIVND, per germline (reference sequence). As DNA, the CDR3 is TGTGCCAGTAGTATCCAGATCGGGGGGCTTAGTAGCAATCAGCCCCAGCATTTT. Its translation is CASSIQIGGLSSNQPQHF.

This clonotype was counted at least ten times. The V call is TRBV3-1, the J call TRBJ1-5; D perhaps matches TRBD1 (5 bases). V lost 4 bases and J 2 bases, leaving 6 bases between the germline ends. The CDR3 is 13 residues long. Germline values: CDR1 LGHDT, CDR2 YNNKEL (reference sequence). CDR3 region: CASSRGGNQPQHF. DNA of the CDR3: TGTGCCAGCAGCCGGGGGGGCAATCAGCCCCAGCATTTT.

This clonotype was detected only a few times. The rearrangement links TRBV6-5 to TRBJ1-2; weak D call: TRBD1 (5 bases). The V and J ends lost 6 bases and 5 bases respectively, with 16 bases between them. CDR1 MNHEY and CDR2 SVGAGI come from the germline V gene. The CDR3 consists of 14 residues. The DNA of the CDR3 is TGTGCCAGCAGCTCTACAGGAGACACTTATGGCTACACCTTC. It encodes CASSSTGDTYGYTF.

This clonotype was counted at least ten times. The genes are TRBV11-2 and TRBJ2-1, with 8 positions matching TRBD1. The CDR3 consists of 17 residues. V was clipped by 0 bases and J by 3 bases; unmatched bases: 7. Germline lookup yields CDR1 SGHAT and CDR2 FQNNGV. The CDR3 protein is CASSLDSLGQDYNEQFF. CDR3 nucleotides: TGTGCCAGCAGCTTAGATAGTTTGGGACAGGACTACAATGAGCAGTTCTTC.

The rearrangement uses TRBV25-1 and TRBJ2-1; a weak D match, TRBD2 (6 bases). V lost 2 bases and J 0 bases, leaving 14 bases between the germline ends. Germline loops: CDR1 MGHDK, CDR2 SYGVNS. This CDR3 is built from 17 residues. CDR3 sequence: CASSEPGTRSSYNEQFF. DNA for the CDR3: TGTGCCAGCAGTGAACCCGGGACTCGGAGCTCCTACAATGAGCAGTTCTTC.

This chain links TRBV29-1 with TRBJ1-2; D is unresolved. The V end was cut by 2 bases, the J end by 11 bases, with 3 bases between. The length of the CDR3 is 8 residues. Germline lookup yields CDR1 SQVTM and CDR2 ANQGSEA. The CDR3 is CSVEHYTF. In DNA, the CDR3 is TGCAGCGTTGAACATTACACCTTC.

This clonotype was recorded at least ten times. The J gene is TRBJ2-1, the V gene TRBV4-1; 7 bases match TRBD1. There are 15 residues in the CDR3. Germline loops: CDR1 MGHRA, CDR2 YSYEKL. V was pared by 10 bases and J by 9 bases, with 18 bases of the junction left unmatched. CDR3: CAISRGGSSTGEQFF. The CDR3 DNA sequence: TGCGCCATCTCGAGAGGGGGCTCATCTACAGGTGAGCAGTTCTTC.

The DNA of the CDR3 is TGTGCCAGCAGTTTAACAGGGTATGGCTACACCTTC. Its protein product is CASSLTGYGYTF. The chain has TRBV28 and TRBJ1-2; a weak D match, TRBD1 (6 bases). The V gene's germline CDR1 is MDHEN and CDR2 SYDVKM. The CDR3 has 12 amino acids. With 2 bases removed from V and 5 bases from J, the gap between germline ends came to 6 bases.

The gene calls are TRBV5-1 and TRBJ2-3; TRBD2 matches at 10 bases. The CDR3 spans 16 residues. J lost 1 base, V lost 0 bases, and 2 bases had no gene match. Germline loops: CDR1 SGHRS, CDR2 YFSETQ. CDR3 sequence reads: CASSLAGTSGTDTQYF. DNA for the CDR3: TGCGCCAGCAGCTTGGCCGGGACTAGCGGCACAGATACGCAGTATTTT.

This clonotype was counted only a few times. The rearrangement joins TRBV30 to TRBJ2-1, with 12 bases lining up with TRBD2. The V gene's germline CDR1 is GTSNPN and CDR2 SVGIG (reference sequence). This CDR3 has 15 residues. The J segment lost 7 bases and the V segment lost 5 bases, leaving 9 bases of the junction unmatched. The chain's CDR3 is CAWAKTSGRRNEQFF. The CDR3 bases are TGTGCCTGGGCTAAGACTAGCGGGAGAAGGAATGAGCAGTTCTTC.

The sample holds a few counts of this clonotype. The rearrangement joins TRBV7-2 to TRBJ2-5; no clear D. The CDR3 spans 12 residues. Trimming pared 5 bases from V and 5 bases from J, leaving 9 bases between. The germline CDR1 and CDR2 sequences are SGHTA and FQGNSA. CDR3 in amino acids: CASSAMRETQYF. The CDR3 DNA sequence: TGTGCCAGCAGCGCAATGAGGGAGACCCAGTACTTC.

This clonotype has a count of ten or more. V and J are TRBV27 and TRBJ2-1; 8 bases fit TRBD2. Germline values: CDR1 MNHEY, CDR2 SMNVEV (reference sequence). Losses at the gene ends were 3 bases for V and 6 bases for J; bases not matched to a gene: 7. The CDR3 length is 15 residues. This CDR3 is CASSLAAGVSNEQFF. The DNA for the CDR3 is TGTGCCAGCAGTTTGGCAGCGGGAGTAAGCAATGAGCAGTTCTTC.

Many counts were recorded for this clonotype. The chain has TRBV20-1 and TRBJ1-1, with D possibly TRBD1 on 6 matching bases. CDR1 is DFQATT and CDR2 is SNEGSKA in the germline V gene (reference sequence). There are 14 residues in the CDR3. V was pared by 2 bases and J by 5 bases, with 15 bases between. CDR3 DNA sequence: TGCAGTGCTAGACCCGGACAGTTCGAAACTGAAGCTTTCTTT. Its protein is CSARPGQFETEAFF.

The chain is built from TRBV5-4 and TRBJ2-1, with 11 nucleotides matching TRBD2. From germline, CDR1 is SGHNT and CDR2 YYREEE (reference sequence). J gave up 4 bases and V 1 base, and 7 bases lay outside the gene matches. CDR3 length: 17 residues. The chain's CDR3 is CASSLWLAGGAYNEQFF. In DNA form, the CDR3 reads TGTGCCAGCAGCTTGTGGCTAGCGGGAGGAGCTTACAATGAGCAGTTCTTC.

The genes are TRBV27 and TRBJ1-1, with TRBD1 matching 8 bases. The germline V gene encodes CDR1 MNHEY and CDR2 SMNVEV (reference sequence). The CDR3 is 14 amino acids. V trimming: 4 bases; J trimming: 4 bases; junction bases outside the gene matches: 5. The CDR3 here is CASSYQGASTEAFF. DNA for the CDR3: TGTGCCAGCAGTTATCAGGGGGCAAGCACTGAAGCTTTCTTT.

The V gene is TRBV6-5, the J gene TRBJ2-5; 10 positions agree with TRBD1. CDR3 length: 15 amino acids. Germline values: CDR1 MNHEY, CDR2 SVGAGI. V gave up 6 bases and J gave up 5 bases; unmatched junction bases: 9. The CDR3: CASSRDRGFGETQYF. CDR3 DNA sequence: TGTGCCAGCAGCCGGGACAGGGGATTCGGTGAGACCCAGTACTTC.

This clonotype came up many times. V and J are TRBV19 and TRBJ2-2; D might be TRBD1 or TRBD2, each matching 5 bases. CDR1 and CDR2 from the germline V gene are LNHDA and SQIVND (reference sequence). This CDR3 has 12 amino acids. With 7 bases removed from V and 5 bases from J, the gap between germline ends came to 8 bases. The DNA of the CDR3 is TGTGCCAGTAAGGGGAGAACCGGGGAGCTGTTTTTT. It is translated as CASKGRTGELFF. Full variable domain (outside the CDR3, taken from reference TRBV19 and TRBJ2-2): DGGITQSPKYLFRKEGQNVTLSCEQNLNHDAMYWYRQDPGQGLRLIYYSQIVNDFQKGDIAEGYSVSREKKESFPLTVTSAQKNPTAFYLCASKGRTGELFFGEGSRLTVL.

The chain couples TRBV18 to TRBJ2-5; a weak D match, TRBD1 (6 bases). V was cut by 3 bases and J by 2 bases, with 10 bases left in between. This CDR3 comprises 14 residues. CDR1 is KGHSH and CDR2 is LQKENI in the germline V gene. The CDR3 bases are TGTGCCAGCTCACCGAGGGGGTCACAAGAGACCCAGTACTTC. Encoded protein: CASSPRGSQETQYF.